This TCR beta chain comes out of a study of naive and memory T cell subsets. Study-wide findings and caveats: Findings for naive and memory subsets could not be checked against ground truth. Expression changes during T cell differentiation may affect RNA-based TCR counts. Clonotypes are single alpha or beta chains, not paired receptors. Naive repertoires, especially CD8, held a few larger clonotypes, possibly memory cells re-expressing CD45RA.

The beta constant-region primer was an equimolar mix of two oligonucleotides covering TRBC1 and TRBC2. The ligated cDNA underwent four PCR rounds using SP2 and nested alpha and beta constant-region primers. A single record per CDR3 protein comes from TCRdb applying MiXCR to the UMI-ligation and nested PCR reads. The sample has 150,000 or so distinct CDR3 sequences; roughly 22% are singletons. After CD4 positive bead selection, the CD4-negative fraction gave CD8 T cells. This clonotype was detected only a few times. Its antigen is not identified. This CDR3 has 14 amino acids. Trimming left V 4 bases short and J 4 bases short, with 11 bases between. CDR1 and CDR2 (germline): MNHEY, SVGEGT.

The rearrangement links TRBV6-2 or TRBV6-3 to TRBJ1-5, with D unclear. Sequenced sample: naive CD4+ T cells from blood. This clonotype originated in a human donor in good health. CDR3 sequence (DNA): TGTGCCAGCAGTTGGGCCCAGAGGAATCAGCCCCAGCATTTT. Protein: CASSWAQRNQPQHF.